The 30 T cell receptor beta chains in this list originate from one sample, sequenced in a study of shared clonotypes between healthy human individuals. Here immunoSEQ multiplex PCR was the method, and the copy in TCRdb shows in-frame clones only, minus some. The sample has some 2,500,000 clones, around 90% seen once; the top ten hold 0.37%. The sample comprised naive CD4+ T cells from PBMCs. Subset given: CD45RA+ positively selected. These receptors all come from a man aged 18 to 30 in good health. Some clones in this sample may be carry-over from other donors' samples.

The chain links TRBV7-3 to TRBJ2-3, with TRBD2 as a possible D gene (5 bases). This CDR3 is built from 14 residues. From germline, CDR1 is SGHTA and CDR2 FQGTGA. V was trimmed by 3 bases and J by 0 bases, leaving 7 bases between them. The CDR3 reads CASSFERSTDTQYF. For the CDR3, the DNA is TGTGCCAGCAGCTTTGAGCGGAGCACAGATACGCAGTATTTT.

The chain has TRBV28 and TRBJ2-7; 8 bases match TRBD1. Trimming cost V 3 bases and J 7 bases; bases outside gene matches: 5. Germline loops: CDR1 MDHEN, CDR2 SYDVKM. The CDR3 is 13 residues long. CDR3 sequence: CASSLDRVGEQYF. CDR3 bases: TGTGCCAGCAGTTTGGACAGGGTCGGGGAGCAGTACTTC.

This chain joins TRBV10-3 and TRBJ1-5, with D uncertain. The length of the CDR3 is 15 residues. Deletions cut 3 bases from V and 3 bases from J, with 12 bases between. The germline gives CDR1 ENHRY, CDR2 SYGVKD. CDR3 nucleotides: TGTGCCATCAGTGAATCGGCAGCGTACAATCAGCCCCAGCATTTT. It codes for CAISESAAYNQPQHF.

The chain is built from TRBV30 and TRBJ1-6, with a possible D match to TRBD1 (6 bases). Germline CDR1 GTSNPN, CDR2 SVGIG (reference sequence). V was clipped by 2 bases and J by 10 bases, with 12 bases between them. The CDR3 contains 13 residues. DNA of the CDR3: TGTGCCTGGAGTAAAAAGGGGGAATCACCCCTCCACTTT. This sequence encodes CAWSKKGESPLHF.

This sequence joins TRBV5-8 and TRBJ2-3, with 13 bases identical to TRBD2. With 3 bases clipped from V and 6 bases from J, the junction kept 4 bases outside the gene matches. The CDR3 extends over 15 amino acids. Germline CDR1 reads SGHTS; CDR2 reads YDEGEE. As DNA, the CDR3 is TGTGCCAGCAGCTACAGGACTAGCGGGAGTGATACGCAGTATTTT. Encoded protein: CASSYRTSGSDTQYF. Full variable domain (outside the CDR3, taken from reference TRBV5-8 and TRBJ2-3): EAGVTQSPTHLIKTRGQQATLRCSPISGHTSVYWYQQALGLGLQFLLWYDEGEERNRGNFPPRFSGRQFPNYSSELNVNALELEDSALYLCASSYRTSGSDTQYFGPGTRLTVL.

In its sample, this clone was seen once. This sequence joins TRBV5-1 and TRBJ2-3; D is ambiguous. Deletions cut 4 bases from V and 4 bases from J, with 10 bases between. The CDR3 sequence is 13 residues long. Germline lookup yields CDR1 SGHRS and CDR2 YFSETQ. DNA for the CDR3: TGCGCCAGCAGCCCGTGGGCTGCAGATACGCAGTATTTT. The encoded protein is CASSPWAADTQYF.

The V gene is TRBV7-9, the J gene TRBJ1-4; D is ambiguous. This CDR3 region has 15 residues. In germline, CDR1 is SEHNR, CDR2 FQNEAQ (reference sequence). V shed 8 bases and J shed 3 bases, with 16 bases lying between them. The CDR3 region has the DNA TGTGCCAGCGGGGAAGGGCAAAGATCTAATGAAAAACTGTTTTTT. This translates into CASGEGQRSNEKLFF. Full variable domain (rest looked up from reference TRBV7-9 and TRBJ1-4): DTGVSQNPRHKITKRGQNVTFRCDPISEHNRLYWYRQTLGQGPEFLTYFQNEAQLEKSRLLSDRFSAERPKGSFSTLEIQRTEQGDSAMYLCASGEGQRSNEKLFFGSGTQLSVL.

This chain links TRBV6-1 with TRBJ2-5, with 8 bases fitting TRBD1. The CDR3 loop spans 15 amino acids. From germline, CDR1 is MNHNS and CDR2 SASEGT. Trimming took 8 bases from V and 2 from J; bases not matched to a gene: 10. The DNA of the CDR3 is TGTGCCAGCCGATCTGCGACAGGGGCTCAAGAGACCCAGTACTTC. It is translated as CASRSATGAQETQYF.

The chain carries TRBV2 and TRBJ2-5; D might be TRBD1 (5 bases). Per germline, CDR1 SNHLY and CDR2 FYNNEI. This CDR3 comprises 14 residues. With 3 bases removed from V and 4 bases from J, the gap between germline ends came to 12 bases. CDR3 protein: CASSDGRVAETQYF. The CDR3 DNA is TGTGCCAGCAGTGATGGCAGGGTGGCAGAGACCCAGTACTTC.

This clone was counted once. An end of the junction does not agree with germline; a read error may underlie this. The chain employs TRBV28 and TRBJ1-2; D is undetermined. The germline V gene has CDR1 MDHEN and CDR2 SYDVKM. The CDR3 is made up of 12 amino acids. CDR3 in amino acids: CAGSLTTQTNTF. DNA of the CDR3: TGTGCCGGCAGTCTGACAACCCAGACGAACACCTTC.

As regards this clone: Other nucleotide sequences in the sample specify the same CDR3. V is TRBV19 and J is TRBJ1-5; the D gene is possibly TRBD1 (5 bases). V was pared by 3 bases and J by 0 bases, with 9 bases between. Germline loops: CDR1 LNHDA, CDR2 SQIVND (reference sequence). The CDR3 loop spans 15 amino acids. The CDR3 loop is CASSITGYSNQPQHF. As DNA, the CDR3 is TGTGCCAGTAGTATCACAGGCTATAGCAATCAGCCCCAGCATTTT. Full variable domain (outside the CDR3, taken from reference TRBV19 and TRBJ1-5): DGGITQSPKYLFRKEGQNVTLSCEQNLNHDAMYWYRQDPGQGLRLIYYSQIVNDFQKGDIAEGYSVSREKKESFPLTVTSAQKNPTAFYLCASSITGYSNQPQHFGDGTRLSIL.

The rearrangement joins TRBV5-1 to TRBJ2-1; D is unclear. Deletions cut 0 bases from V and 6 bases from J, with 10 bases between. This CDR3 is 14 amino acids long. Germline V CDR1 and CDR2: SGHRS, YFSETQ. CDR3 sequence reads: CASSLASGLNEQFF. The CDR3 coding sequence is TGCGCCAGCAGCTTGGCCAGTGGGCTCAATGAGCAGTTCTTC. Combining the CDR3 with reference TRBV5-1 and TRBJ2-1 gives the whole variable domain KAGVTQTPRYLIKTRGQQVTLSCSPISGHRSVSWYQQTPGQGLQFLFEYFSETQRNKGNFPGRFSGRQFSNSRSEMNVSTLELGDSALYLCASSLASGLNEQFFGPGTRLTVL.

The chain is built from TRBV5-4 and TRBJ2-2; TRBD2 agrees at 12 bases. CDR1 and CDR2 from the germline V gene are SGHNT and YYREEE (reference sequence). The trim removed 4 bases at V and 6 bases at J, leaving 7 bases unmatched. The CDR3 loop spans 16 amino acids. The DNA of the CDR3 is TGTGCCAGCAGCAGATCTAGCGGGAGGGCCCCCGGGGAGCTGTTTTTT. This gives the protein CASSRSSGRAPGELFF.

The rearrangement joins TRBV28 to TRBJ2-1; TRBD2 matches 7 bases. Losses at the gene ends were 6 bases for V and 4 bases for J; bases not matched to a gene: 9. This CDR3 has 15 residues. Germline V gene data show CDR1 as MDHEN and CDR2 as SYDVKM. CDR3 sequence (DNA): TGTGCCAGCAGCTTTCGCGGGAGAGTATACAATGAGCAGTTCTTC. Encoded protein: CASSFRGRVYNEQFF.

The CDR3 is CASSQVRDSDYGYTF. CDR3 DNA: TGTGCCAGCAGCCAAGTCCGGGACAGTGACTATGGCTACACCTTC. The V gene is TRBV4-2, the J gene TRBJ1-2; 7 positions agree with TRBD1. The CDR3 covers 15 residues. Germline V gene data show CDR1 as LGHNA and CDR2 as YNFKEQ. The V segment lost 1 base and the J segment 3 bases; nucleotides outside the gene matches: 5.

This clone was counted a few times. The gene calls are TRBV6-5 and TRBJ2-7; D not resolved. Per the germline V gene, CDR1 is MNHEY and CDR2 is SVGAGI. Trimming removed 1 base from V and 2 bases from J, with 6 bases in between. This CDR3 is 13 amino acids long. CDR3: CASSYFAAYEQYF. The DNA of the CDR3 is TGTGCCAGCAGTTACTTTGCGGCCTACGAGCAGTACTTC.

This rearrangement joins TRBV27 to TRBJ2-1, with 8 bases lining up with TRBD2. The CDR3 has 11 residues. The germline V gene has CDR1 MNHEY and CDR2 SMNVEV (reference sequence). The ends lost 11 bases at V and 8 bases at J; junction bases unmatched: 5. For the CDR3, the DNA is TGTGCCCCCCGGGGGGGCGATGAGCAGTTCTTC. Protein sequence: CAPRGGDEQFF.

V gene TRBV28 combines with J gene TRBJ2-5; D unclear. The CDR3 totals 11 residues. CDR1 is MDHEN and CDR2 is SYDVKM in the germline V gene. The ends were cut back, 2 bases at V and 7 bases at J, with 5 bases in the middle. In nucleotides, the CDR3 is TGTGCCAGCAGTTTAGGCGCGACCCAGTACTTC. Its protein is CASSLGATQYF.

The V and J genes are TRBV19 and TRBJ2-1; 13 bases match TRBD2. Germline loops: CDR1 LNHDA, CDR2 SQIVND (reference sequence). The CDR3 has 13 amino acids. After removal of 4 bases from V and 12 bases from J, the junction contained 3 bases not matched to a gene. CDR3 amino acids: CASSKGLAGSQFF. DNA for the CDR3: TGTGCCAGTAGTAAGGGACTAGCGGGATCGCAGTTCTTC.

V is TRBV28 and J is TRBJ1-5; possible D gene TRBD1, 5 bases. CDR1 MDHEN and CDR2 SYDVKM come from the germline V gene. V lost 6 bases to trimming and J lost 10 bases, with 13 bases between them. This CDR3 region has 12 residues. CDR3 coding DNA: TGTGCCAGCAGGCAGGGACGATCTCCCCAGCATTTT. Translated: CASRQGRSPQHF.

Only one count was recorded for this clone. The chain uses TRBV10-2 and TRBJ2-3, with a tentative D call TRBD2 (9 bases). This CDR3 spans 18 amino acids. Germline V gene data show CDR1 as WSHSY and CDR2 as SAAADI. Trimming stripped 4 bases from V and 3 bases from J, with 23 bases between. The chain's CDR3 is CASSAQGAHSGRTDTQYF. The CDR3 DNA reads as TGCGCCAGCAGTGCCCAGGGGGCTCACAGCGGGAGGACAGATACGCAGTATTTT.

The chain is built from TRBV6-5 and TRBJ1-1; TRBD1 matches 8 bases. The V gene's germline CDR1 is MNHEY and CDR2 SVGAGI. With 5 bases clipped from V and 1 base from J, the junction kept 6 bases outside the gene matches. The CDR3 spans 15 residues. The CDR3 is CASSRPGTGNTEAFF. Here the CDR3 DNA reads TGTGCCAGCAGTCGACCCGGGACAGGGAACACTGAAGCTTTCTTT.

This clone was detected only once. The CDR3, as DNA: TGTGCCAGCAGCTCCCAGGGGAGGGGAGAAGCTTTCTTT. It encodes CASSSQGRGEAFF. The J gene is TRBJ1-1, the V gene TRBV7-3; tentatively, D is TRBD1 (6 bases). Germline V gene sequence: CDR1 SGHTA, CDR2 FQGTGA. The CDR3 is 13 residues long. Trimming took 4 bases from V and 8 from J, leaving 14 bases between them.

As to this clone: The same CDR3 arises from other DNA sequences in this sample as well. The chain is built from TRBV18 and TRBJ2-1, with 10 nucleotides matching TRBD2. Germline lookup yields CDR1 KGHSH and CDR2 LQKENI. CDR3 length: 16 amino acids. Trimming cost V 0 bases and J 2 bases; bases outside gene matches: 1. Written as DNA, the CDR3 is TGTGCCAGCTCACCACCGAGCGGGAGGGCCTACAATGAGCAGTTCTTC. Translated: CASSPPSGRAYNEQFF.

The chain is built from TRBV7-9 and TRBJ2-7, with D maybe TRBD1 (7 bases). Trimming pared 7 bases from V and 7 bases from J, leaving 20 bases between. Looked up from germline, CDR1 is SEHNR and CDR2 is FQNEAQ (reference sequence). The CDR3 loop spans 14 amino acids. CDR3 amino acids: CASTSGGARGEQYF. The CDR3 coding sequence is TGTGCCAGCACCTCAGGGGGAGCTCGGGGGGAGCAGTACTTC.

About this clone itself: This same CDR3 is encoded by further DNA sequences in the sample. CDR3 protein: CASSLGWVNEQFF. CDR3 nucleotide sequence: TGCGCCAGCAGCCTGGGGTGGGTCAATGAGCAGTTCTTC. This chain joins TRBV5-1 and TRBJ2-1; D not certain. Germline lookup yields CDR1 SGHRS and CDR2 YFSETQ. The CDR3 spans 13 residues. The V end lost 4 bases, the J end lost 6 bases, and 11 bases lay between the germline ends.

The chain's CDR3 is CASSPPGQPTSNQPQHF. In nucleotides, the CDR3 is TGTGCCAGTAGCCCCCCGGGACAGCCGACAAGCAATCAGCCCCAGCATTTT. V and J are TRBV19 and TRBJ1-5; 7 bases match TRBD1. Germline V CDR1 and CDR2: LNHDA, SQIVND (reference sequence). The CDR3 extends over 17 amino acids. V dropped 6 bases and J dropped 1; count of bases not matched to a gene: 12.

The rearrangement links TRBV2 to TRBJ2-7; the match to TRBD1 covers 10 bases. The ends lost 3 bases at V and 3 bases at J; junction bases unmatched: 5. CDR3 length: 15 amino acids. Germline V gene sequence: CDR1 SNHLY, CDR2 FYNNEI. The CDR3 coding sequence is TGTGCCAGCAGTGACTCCGGGACAGGGGACTACGAGCAGTACTTC. This codes for CASSDSGTGDYEQYF.

This rearrangement joins TRBV7-2 to TRBJ2-3, with D unclear. V lost 5 bases and J lost 6, with 18 bases in between. Germline CDR1 reads SGHTA; CDR2 reads FQGNSA. The CDR3 runs 15 residues. Here the CDR3 reads CASSILIGFSDTQYF. Here the CDR3 DNA reads TGTGCCAGCAGCATCCTTATTGGGTTTTCGGATACGCAGTATTTT.

This chain links TRBV2 with TRBJ2-1; D is uncertain. Per germline, CDR1 SNHLY and CDR2 FYNNEI. CDR3 length: 13 amino acids. Trimming took off 1 base at V and 9 bases at J, with 10 bases between the two ends. DNA of the CDR3: TGTGCCAGCAGTGAAGGCATCATCTCTGAGCAGTTCTTC. Translating gives CASSEGIISEQFF.